In its sample, the clone carrying this T cell receptor (beta chain) was seen once. Method: immunoSEQ multiplex PCR; TCRdb's copy keeps in-frame clones and lacks some. The table shows 1 million to 1.3 million clones, with about 80% occurring only once. The V end was cut by 5 bases, the J end by 0 bases, with 7 bases between. Germline V gives CDR1 SEHNR, CDR2 FQNEAQ (reference sequence). CDR3 length: 13 amino acids. The record originates from a study of shared clonotypes between healthy human individuals. The TCR was taken from a man aged 18 to 30 in good health. Some clones in this sample may be carry-over from other donors' samples. The sample taken for sequencing was memory CD4+ T cells from PBMCs. Subset here: CD45RA-negative fraction. V gene TRBV7-9 combines with J gene TRBJ1-1; D remains unclear. CDR3: CASSRILNTEAFF. In DNA form, the CDR3 reads TGTGCCAGCAGCCGAATCTTGAACACTGAAGCTTTCTTT.